The rows below give T cell receptor beta chains drawn from one sample of a study of siplizumab effects on memory and regulatory T cells. The assay was immunoSEQ multiplex PCR, and TCRdb's table has in-frame clones only and misses some. This sample has more than 70,000 clones, with approximately 95% found just once. Sequencing used CD8+ T cells sorted from blood. These receptors all stem from a human donor in good health. CDR3s include the opening cysteine and the closing phenylalanine or tryptophan. The D gene is left open where the match is weak. Some rows mark clone size as missing; the rest say once, few, many or name a class of expanded clone.

V gene	D gene	clone size	J gene	CDR3 DNA	CDR3 protein
TRBV9	TRBD1	NA	TRBJ2-1	TGTGCCAGCAGCCCTGGACAGGTCCACAATGAGCAGTTCTTC	CASSPGQVHNEQFF
TRBV7-9	TRBD2	NA	TRBJ2-7	TGTGCCAGCAGCTTAGGGACTAGCGACTACGAGCAGTACTTC	CASSLGTSDYEQYF
TRBV7-9	NA	NA	TRBJ1-5	TGTGCCAGCGGGGACACGATGGGTCAGCCCCAGCATTTT	CASGDTMGQPQHF
TRBV9	TRBD2	NA	TRBJ2-7	TGTGCCAGCAGCCCACCTAAGGGAGGGCCCCCCTACGAGCAGTACTTC	CASSPPKGGPPYEQYF
TRBV10-3	TRBD2	NA	TRBJ2-1	TGTGCCATCAGGGATAGCGGGGGCCCCGGGAATGAGCAGTTCTTC	CAIRDSGGPGNEQFF
TRBV28	NA	NA	TRBJ2-5	TGTGCCAGCAGTTTTGATTCAGGGCAAGAGACCCAGTACTTC	CASSFDSGQETQYF
TRBV27	NA	NA	TRBJ1-1	TGTGCCAGCAGTTTAGGTCCGGTTTCCACTGAAGCTTTCTTT	CASSLGPVSTEAFF
TRBV6-5	NA	NA	TRBJ2-1	TGTGCCAGCACCCCCACAGGGTACTACAATGAGCAGTTCTTC	CASTPTGYYNEQFF
TRBV5-6	NA	NA	TRBJ1-2	TGTGCCAGCAGCTTCGGGGGGTCCGGCTATGGCTACACCTTC	CASSFGGSGYGYTF
TRBV6-5	NA	NA	TRBJ1-1	TGTGCCAGCAGTGGCCAAATCGATAACACTGAAGCTTTCTTT	CASSGQIDNTEAFF
TRBV6-1	TRBD2	NA	TRBJ2-1	TGTGCCACCGGTCGGACTAGCGGCTACAATGAGCAGTTCTTC	CATGRTSGYNEQFF
TRBV27	TRBD1	NA	TRBJ2-7	TGTGCCAGCAGTCTCTCACAGGGGGCCAGCGAGCAGTACTTC	CASSLSQGASEQYF
TRBV2	NA	NA	TRBJ1-5	TGTGCCAGCAGTGAATACGGTAATCAGCCCCAGCATTTT	CASSEYGNQPQHF
TRBV16	TRBD2	NA	TRBJ2-1	TGTGCCAGCAGCCAATTCCTTCTAGCGGACTCCTACAATGAGCAGTTCTTC	CASSQFLLADSYNEQFF
TRBV5-1	NA	NA	TRBJ2-7	TGCGCCAGCAAAAGCCTGGACGAGCAGTACTTC	CASKSLDEQYF
TRBV9	NA	once	TRBJ2-5	TGTGCCAGCAGCGTAGGACAGAGGGAGACCCAGTACTTC	CASSVGQRETQYF
TRBV10-1	TRBD2	NA	TRBJ2-3	TGCGCCAGCAGTGAGTCGATTCGTAGCGGGAGCACAGATACGCAGTATTTT	CASSESIRSGSTDTQYF
TRBV27	NA	NA	TRBJ2-2	TGTGGGACGGGGAACACCGGGGAGCTGTTTTTT	CGTGNTGELFF
TRBV10-1	NA	once	TRBJ2-1	TGCGCCAGACCCTGCCCCGGGCAGGCCCAGTTCTTC	CARPCPGQAQFF
TRBV15	TRBD1	NA	TRBJ2-7	TGTGCCACCAGCGCCCGACAGGGGCCCTACGAGCAGTACTTC	CATSARQGPYEQYF
TRBV12-5	TRBD1	NA	TRBJ2-7	TGTGCTAGTGGTTTCCCCGACAGGGGGTCCTACGAGCAGTACTTC	CASGFPDRGSYEQYF
TRBV7-8	TRBD1	NA	TRBJ1-1	TGTGCCAGCAGCTTAGCTCGGACAGGGATGAACACTGAAGCTTTCTTT	CASSLARTGMNTEAFF
TRBV14	NA	NA	TRBJ2-7	TGTGCCAGCAGCCAATCTGGCGAGCAGTACTTC	CASSQSGEQYF
TRBV5-1	TRBD1	NA	TRBJ1-3	TGCGCCAGCAGCTTTGGGACAGGTGCAGGAAACACCATATATTTT	CASSFGTGAGNTIYF
TRBV7-8	NA	NA	TRBJ2-7	TGTGCCAGCAGCCCAATTGGGCCCACCTACGAGCAGTACTTC	CASSPIGPTYEQYF
TRBV5-1	TRBD1	NA	TRBJ1-2	TGCGCCAGCAGCTCCGGACAGGGGGCAGTCTACACCTTC	CASSSGQGAVYTF
TRBV7-6	TRBD2	NA	TRBJ2-7	TGTGCCAGCAGCTTCCGGAGCGGACTAGCGGGCCTCCCCTCCTACGAGCAGTACTTC	CASSFRSGLAGLPSYEQYF
TRBV28	NA	NA	TRBJ2-5	TGTGCCAGCAGTTTCTTTCGGGAGATTCAAGAGACCCAGTACTTC	CASSFFREIQETQYF
TRBV19	NA	NA	TRBJ2-1	TGTGCCAGTAGTATACAGGGGCCCCCTTACAATGAGCAGTTCTTC	CASSIQGPPYNEQFF
TRBV11-2	NA	NA	TRBJ2-7	TGTGCCAGCAGCTTGGGGGGATCCTACGAGCAGTACTTC	CASSLGGSYEQYF
TRBV7-9	TRBD2	NA	TRBJ2-7	TGTGCCAGCAGCTATGGACTAGCGGGAGTAGCTCTCCACGAGCAGTACTTC	CASSYGLAGVALHEQYF
TRBV5-4	NA	NA	TRBJ1-4	TGTGCCAGCAGTTCTGGGGGGGACCGAAACCGTGAACTGTTTTTT	CASSSGGDRNRELFF